Listed here are 24 T cell receptor beta chains from one sample, sequenced in a study of Ad26.COV2.S vaccination and SARS-CoV-2 variants (dated by TCRdb to 2020 to 2022). The time point label here, explained by the study, means: individuals recovered from natural SARS-CoV-2 infection. Library preparation employed the immunoSEQ multiplex PCR assay. The source is immuneACCESS, and TCRdb retained only in-frame sequences with V and J called. Part of the clones is not carried over; for the studies checked, unresolved V genes explain less than half of this, and the remainder is unexplained. The sample table contains 120,000 to 150,000 clones; only one count was recorded for just over 85% of them. The ten largest account for 4% to 6% of the sample. The material sequenced was peripheral blood, taken after recovery from COVID-19. Receptors originate from a human donor who had recovered from COVID-19.

The chain is built from TRBV28 and TRBJ2-3; no clear D gene. Trimming pared 4 bases from V and 3 bases from J, leaving 8 bases between. Germline V gene sequence: CDR1 MDHEN, CDR2 SYDVKM. The CDR3 is 13 amino acids. Here the CDR3 DNA reads TGTGCCAGCAGTTGGACGTTAACAGATACGCAGTATTTT. Translating it yields CASSWTLTDTQYF. The variable domain in full, completed from reference TRBV28 and TRBJ2-3, reads DVKVTQSSRYLVKRTGEKVFLECVQDMDHENMFWYRQDPGLGLRLIYFSYDVKMKEKGDIPEGYSVSREKKERFSLILESASTNQTSMYLCASSWTLTDTQYFGPGTRLTVL.

This clone came up once. This sequence joins TRBV6-2 or TRBV6-3 and TRBJ2-1; the D gene is possibly TRBD2 (6 bases). The germline V gene has CDR1 MNHEY and CDR2 SVGEGT. V dropped 3 bases and J dropped 4 bases, with 13 bases sitting between them. CDR3 length: 15 amino acids. The CDR3 bases are TGTGCCAGCAGTTATGGCAGGGAGGAATACAATGAGCAGTTCTTC. This codes for CASSYGREEYNEQFF.

This rearrangement joins TRBV2 to TRBJ2-3, with D unclear. Germline CDR1 SNHLY, CDR2 FYNNEI. Deletions cut 6 bases from V and 3 bases from J, with 13 bases between. This CDR3 is 14 amino acids long. The CDR3 is CASRAPQVTDTQYF. The CDR3 region has the DNA TGTGCCAGCAGAGCACCCCAGGTGACAGATACGCAGTATTTT.

This clone came up once. The rearrangement uses TRBV13 and TRBJ2-6; either TRBD1 or TRBD2 may fit D (5 bases each). The V gene lost 5 bases and the J gene lost 0 bases, with 23 bases spanning the gap. The CDR3 is 20 residues long. Germline CDR1 reads PRHDT; CDR2 reads FYEKMQ (reference sequence). For the CDR3, the DNA is TGTGCCAGCAGCGTTTACCAAGGGACGGCAGCATCCTCTGGGGCCAACGTCCTGACTTTC. Protein sequence: CASSVYQGTAASSGANVLTF.

V gene TRBV30 combines with J gene TRBJ1-6, with D unclear. Trimming removed 2 bases at V and 2 bases at J, with 10 bases between. The CDR3 is 15 amino acids. The V gene's germline CDR1 is GTSNPN and CDR2 SVGIG (reference sequence). Here the CDR3 reads CAWSPPRPYNSPLHF. In DNA form, the CDR3 reads TGTGCCTGGAGTCCCCCCAGGCCCTATAATTCACCCCTCCACTTT.

This clone was detected once. The chain joins TRBV18 to TRBJ2-3, with D tentatively TRBD1 (6 bases). CDR3 size: 14 residues. The V gene lost 4 bases and the J gene lost 5 bases, with 13 bases spanning the gap. From germline, CDR1 is KGHSH and CDR2 LQKENI. CDR3 sequence (DNA): TGTGCCAGCTCACGACAGGCAGGGGTAGATACGCAGTATTTT. Its translation: CASSRQAGVDTQYF.

The chain combines TRBV15 with TRBJ1-1; 8 bases align to TRBD1. CDR3 size: 14 residues. Per germline, CDR1 LNHNV and CDR2 YYDKDF (reference sequence). V gave up 8 bases and J gave up 4 bases; unmatched junction bases: 9. The CDR3 sequence is CATLDRGIGTEAFF. As DNA, the CDR3 is TGTGCCACCCTCGACAGGGGAATAGGCACTGAAGCTTTCTTT.

The chain joins TRBV7-2 to TRBJ1-6, with TRBD1 matching over 7 bases. Germline CDR1 and CDR2: SGHTA and FQGNSA. The V segment lost 5 bases and the J segment 8 bases; nucleotides outside the gene matches: 9. The CDR3 runs 15 residues. CDR3 protein: CASSLETGFYSPLHF. In DNA, the CDR3 is TGTGCCAGCAGCCTCGAGACAGGGTTTTATTCACCCCTCCACTTT.

The chain is built from TRBV4-3 and TRBJ2-3, with D unresolved. The length of the CDR3 is 15 residues. Germline CDR1 LGHNA, CDR2 YSLEER. V was cut by 4 bases and J by 0 bases, with 11 bases left in between. The CDR3 spells CASSRVALSTDTQYF. The CDR3 DNA sequence: TGCGCCAGCAGCCGTGTTGCCCTGAGCACAGATACGCAGTATTTT.

Only a few counts were recorded for this clone. This rearrangement joins TRBV6-5 to TRBJ1-2, with D uncertain. Germline V gene data show CDR1 as MNHEY and CDR2 as SVGAGI. CDR3 length equals 14 residues. Trimming cost V 6 bases and J 8 bases, with 19 bases left between them. The CDR3 DNA follows: TGTGCCAGCAGACCGGGAGGCAACAAATGGGGCTACACCTTC. Protein product: CASRPGGNKWGYTF.

The V gene is TRBV14, the J gene TRBJ2-5; no firm D call. The V end was cut by 5 bases, the J end by 8 bases, with 24 bases between. The germline gives CDR1 SGHDN, CDR2 FVKESK. The CDR3 runs 16 residues. DNA of the CDR3: TGTGCCAGCAGCGGTTCCCTCGCAGGACCCGGACCCACCCAGTACTTC. Translation gives CASSGSLAGPGPTQYF.

The chain joins TRBV18 to TRBJ2-1; TRBD2 might be the D (5 bases). There are 16 residues in the CDR3. Trimming left V 0 bases short and J 8 bases short, with 17 bases between. Looked up from germline, CDR1 is KGHSH and CDR2 is LQKENI. The CDR3 region has the DNA TGTGCCAGCTCACCACCGACTAAAACCCTCGTCGATGAGCAGTTCTTC. This codes for CASSPPTKTLVDEQFF.

This rearrangement joins TRBV28 to TRBJ1-2, with no clear D. CDR3 length equals 12 residues. In germline, CDR1 is MDHEN, CDR2 SYDVKM. The germline V and J ends were trimmed by 2 bases and 8 bases, with 9 bases remaining between them. The CDR3 coding sequence is TGTGCCAGCAGTTTAAGGGTCGGGGGCTACACCTTC. It is translated as CASSLRVGGYTF.

The V gene is TRBV2, the J gene TRBJ2-1, with D perhaps matching TRBD1 (8 bases). Per the germline V gene, CDR1 is SNHLY and CDR2 is FYNNEI. The CDR3 has 15 amino acids. Trimming removed 6 bases at V and 0 bases at J, with 12 bases between. The CDR3 DNA reads as TGTGCCAGCAGAAACAGGGGGGGCTCCTACAATGAGCAGTTCTTC. As protein: CASRNRGGSYNEQFF.

V and J are TRBV2 and TRBJ2-5; 7 bases align to TRBD1. The germline gives CDR1 SNHLY, CDR2 FYNNEI. J gave up 4 bases and V 8 bases, and 7 bases lay outside the gene matches. This CDR3 spans 13 amino acids. CDR3 loop: CASQSRGPETQYF. The CDR3 nucleotides are TGTGCCAGCCAAAGTAGGGGGCCAGAGACCCAGTACTTC.

The rearrangement links TRBV29-1 to TRBJ1-5; 8 nucleotides align to TRBD1. J gave up 4 bases and V 7 bases, and 3 bases lay outside the gene matches. This CDR3 has 12 amino acids. Germline V gene sequence: CDR1 SQVTM, CDR2 ANQGSEA. CDR3 amino acids: CSAGGHNQPQHF. In nucleotides, the CDR3 is TGCAGCGCAGGGGGCCATAATCAGCCCCAGCATTTT.

The chain is built from TRBV9 and TRBJ2-1, with D possibly being TRBD1 (5 bases). V dropped 4 bases and J dropped 2 bases, with 10 bases sitting between them. The CDR3 runs to 14 residues. CDR1 SGDLS and CDR2 YYNGEE come from the germline V gene. The CDR3 sequence: CASSSGNTYNEQFF. The DNA of the CDR3 is TGTGCCAGCAGCTCAGGGAACACCTACAATGAGCAGTTCTTC. Full variable domain (outside the CDR3, taken from reference TRBV9 and TRBJ2-1): DSGVTQTPKHLITATGQRVTLRCSPRSGDLSVYWYQQSLDQGLQFLIQYYNGEERAKGNILERFSAQQFPDLHSELNLSSLELGDSALYFCASSSGNTYNEQFFGPGTRLTVL.

The chain employs TRBV5-4 and TRBJ2-7, with D possibly TRBD2 on 6 matching bases. Trimming stripped 4 bases from V and 2 bases from J, with 22 bases between. Germline values: CDR1 SGHNT, CDR2 YYREEE (reference sequence). CDR3 length: 17 amino acids. The CDR3 loop is CASSPKNAGFPTYEQYF. For the CDR3, the DNA is TGTGCCAGCAGCCCCAAAAATGCGGGATTCCCCACCTACGAGCAGTACTTC.

This chain joins TRBV5-6 and TRBJ2-7; 14 nucleotides align to TRBD2. V lost 4 bases, J lost 3 bases, and 3 bases stayed unmatched. The CDR3 sequence is 15 residues long. Germline V gives CDR1 SGHDT, CDR2 YYEEEE. This CDR3 is CASSEGLAGVYEQYF. The CDR3 DNA is TGTGCCAGCAGCGAGGGACTAGCGGGGGTCTACGAGCAGTACTTC.

The V gene is TRBV7-9, the J gene TRBJ1-1, with 10 bases matching TRBD1. Germline CDR1 and CDR2: SEHNR and FQNEAQ (reference sequence). CDR3 length: 16 residues. Trimming removed 5 bases from V and 1 base from J; junction bases left unmatched: 7. CDR3 bases: TGTGCCAGCAGCCCCAGGACAGGGGGGCAGAACACTGAAGCTTTCTTT. Its translation: CASSPRTGGQNTEAFF. Full variable domain (rest looked up from reference TRBV7-9 and TRBJ1-1): DTGVSQNPRHKITKRGQNVTFRCDPISEHNRLYWYRQTLGQGPEFLTYFQNEAQLEKSRLLSDRFSAERPKGSFSTLEIQRTEQGDSAMYLCASSPRTGGQNTEAFFGQGTRLTVV.

The gene calls are TRBV10-3 and TRBJ2-7, with a possible D match to TRBD1 (5 bases). The germline CDR1 and CDR2 sequences are ENHRY and SYGVKD. V lost 3 bases to trimming and J lost 3 bases, with 9 bases between them. The CDR3 consists of 13 residues. CDR3 in amino acids: CAISDGHGYEQYF. The DNA for the CDR3 is TGTGCCATCAGTGATGGACACGGCTACGAGCAGTACTTC.

The chain couples TRBV7-2 to TRBJ1-6; maybe TRBD1 (5 bases). V shed 5 bases and J shed 3 bases, with 8 bases lying between them. Germline-derived CDR1 and CDR2 are SGHTA and FQGNSA. This CDR3 has 14 residues. In DNA, the CDR3 is TGTGCCAGCAGCCCCCAGGGCTATAATTCACCCCTCCACTTT. It encodes CASSPQGYNSPLHF.

This rearrangement joins TRBV4-1 to TRBJ1-2; D call uncertain. Trimming shortened V by 0 bases and J by 6 bases, and 17 bases separated the two germline ends. CDR3 length equals 16 residues. The germline gives CDR1 MGHRA, CDR2 YSYEKL. The CDR3 sequence is CASSQDGVETYNGYTF. The CDR3 nucleotides read TGCGCCAGCAGCCAAGATGGGGTTGAGACGTACAATGGCTACACCTTC.

This clone was observed once. The chain recombines TRBV19 with TRBJ1-5; 9 positions agree with TRBD1. This CDR3 has 14 residues. Per germline, CDR1 LNHDA and CDR2 SQIVND (reference sequence). Trimming removed 10 bases from V and 4 bases from J; junction bases left unmatched: 8. Here the CDR3 reads CATRGQGGNQPQHF. CDR3 DNA sequence: TGTGCCACACGGGGACAGGGTGGAAATCAGCCCCAGCATTTT.